This is a list of T cell receptor beta chains from one sample in a study of a mutant IDH1 vaccine in newly diagnosed glioma. Antigens for these TCRs are unknown. The protocol was immunoSEQ multiplex PCR, while the TCRdb copy is restricted to in-frame clones and leaves out a portion. In the table there are over 35,000 clones, about four fifths of which are singletons. The specimen comprised PBMCs, sampled from a glioma patient whose treatment included an IDH1 peptide vaccine. These receptors were taken from a man in his forties or fifties with glioma. Each CDR3 is given with its conserved first and last residue. A D gene is named only where the DNA matches it firmly. Clone sizes are given selectively: once, few, many, or a class where the clone is expanded.

>.|TRBJ2-2|TRBV19|.
TGTGCCAGCATTCAGGGTGTCGCCGGGGAGCTGTTTTTT
CASIQGVAGELFF
>.|TRBJ1-2|TRBV10-1|.
TGCGCCAGCAGGGAGCCGTCTAACTATGGCTACACCTTC
CASREPSNYGYTF
>.|TRBJ2-4|TRBV11-2|.
TGTGCCAGCAGCTCCGACGGGGTTTACCTGAACTTC
CASSSDGVYLNF
>once|TRBJ2-3|TRBV11-1|.
TGTGCCAGCAGCCTTTACACAGATACGCAGTATTTT
CASSLYTDTQYF
>few|TRBJ2-5|TRBV19|.
TGTGCCAGTAGTATTGAGGATTCGGAGACCCAGTACTTC
CASSIEDSETQYF
>.|TRBJ2-3|TRBV7-8|TRBD2
TGTGCCAGCAGCTTGGTGCTAGCGGGGGGTGCCGATACGCAGTATTTT
CASSLVLAGGADTQYF
>few|TRBJ2-6|TRBV7-9|.
TGTGCCAGCAGCCCTACGGCCAACGTCCTGACTTTC
CASSPTANVLTF
>once|TRBJ2-5|TRBV15|TRBD2
TGTGCCACCAGCAGCGGGCTGGGGGGGGTTGAGACCCAGTACTTC
CATSSGLGGVETQYF
>.|TRBJ2-1|TRBV10-1|TRBD2
TGCGCCAGCAGTGACCCCCAGGCCTGGACTAGCGGGGGGGCTGCGAATGAGCAGTTCTTC
CASSDPQAWTSGGAANEQFF
>.|TRBJ2-2|TRBV19|.
TGTGCCAGTAGCACAGGGAAGGCCGGGGAGCTGTTTTTT
CASSTGKAGELFF
>.|TRBJ2-1|TRBV10-2|.
TGCGCCAGCAGTGATCTCTCGGGGGGCCTCTCCTACAATGAGCAGTTCTTC
CASSDLSGGLSYNEQFF
>.|TRBJ2-7|TRBV28|.
TGTGCCAGCAGTCGGGGACTCGGCTACGAGCAGTACTTC
CASSRGLGYEQYF
>.|TRBJ2-1|TRBV6-6|.
TGTGCCAGCAGGGATGGGCGGGGACGTCACAATGAGCAGTTCTTC
CASRDGRGRHNEQFF
>.|TRBJ1-2|TRBV19|.
TGTGCCAGTAGTATAGTCGGGGGAAACTATGGCTACACCTTC
CASSIVGGNYGYTF
>.|TRBJ2-4|TRBV29-1|.
TGCAGCGTTGTGGTAGCCAAAAACATTCAGTACTTC
CSVVVAKNIQYF
>few|TRBJ1-4|TRBV5-5|.
TGTGCCAGCAGCCGTGGGCCACGGGACTCCCTGTTTTTT
CASSRGPRDSLFF
>.|TRBJ2-2|TRBV6-5|.
TGTGCCAGCAGTCGACAAGGGGAGCTGTTTTTT
CASSRQGELFF
>once|TRBJ2-7|TRBV5-4|TRBD2
TGTGCCAGCAGCTTGCTGGCGGGAGGGCCGGAGGAGCAGTACTTC
CASSLLAGGPEEQYF
>.|TRBJ2-6|TRBV15|.
TGTGCCACCCACTCAACCCTAACAGGCAGGGACTCTGGGGCCAACGTCCTGACTTTC
CATHSTLTGRDSGANVLTF
>.|TRBJ1-4|TRBV10-3|TRBD1
TGTGCCATCAGTGAGTCAGTTTGGACAGGGGGACGCGATGAAAAACTGTTTTTT
CAISESVWTGGRDEKLFF
>.|TRBJ2-1|TRBV5-1|TRBD2
TGCGCCAGCAGCTCCCTAGCGGACTCCTACAATGAGCAGTTCTTC
CASSSLADSYNEQFF